A selection of T cell receptor beta chains follows, all from one sample in a study of cytomegalovirus exposure and HLA in healthy donors. Method: immunoSEQ multiplex PCR; TCRdb's copy keeps in-frame clones and lacks some. The sample yields some 250,000 clones, around 76% seen once. The specimen was PBMCs. All receptors derive from a woman in her thirties or forties in good health and CMV-seropositive. CDR3s include the opening cysteine and the closing phenylalanine or tryptophan. A D gene is named only where the DNA matches it firmly. Clone size is not always given. Where it is, it says once, few, many or a class for expanded clones.

D | size | J | V | CDR3 | DNA
. | . | TRBJ2-2 | TRBV30 | CAWNPRVNTGELFF | TGTGCCTGGAACCCCAGGGTGAACACCGGGGAGCTGTTTTTT
TRBD1 | few | TRBJ1-6 | TRBV25-1 | CASSVVGTANSPLHF | TGTGCCAGCAGCGTAGTAGGGACAGCTAATTCACCCCTCCACTTT
TRBD2 | . | TRBJ2-6 | TRBV4-2 | CASSVQSGDSGANVLTF | TGTGCCAGCAGCGTACAAAGCGGGGACTCTGGGGCCAACGTCCTGACTTTC
. | . | TRBJ2-1 | TRBV2 | CASSEVGGPYNEQFF | TGTGCCAGCAGTGAAGTGGGGGGACCCTACAATGAGCAGTTCTTC
. | . | TRBJ1-2 | TRBV4-3 | CASSPTGSYVGYTF | TGCGCCAGCAGCCCGACGGGTTCGTATGTTGGCTACACCTTC
. | . | TRBJ1-3 | TRBV10-3 | CATYSSAGAENTIYF | TGTGCCACCTATTCTTCGGCAGGGGCAGAAAACACCATATATTTT
. | . | TRBJ2-2 | TRBV10-1 | CASNRDKYAGELFF | TGCGCCAGCAACCGGGACAAATACGCCGGGGAGCTGTTTTTT
TRBD2 | once | TRBJ2-5 | TRBV5-8 | CASSGGTSGGDPQETQYF | TGTGCCAGCAGCGGCGGGACTAGCGGGGGCGACCCCCAAGAGACCCAGTACTTC
TRBD2 | . | TRBJ2-4 | TRBV25-1 | CASRGLAGDGSKNIQYF | TGTGCCAGCAGGGGACTAGCGGGAGACGGGTCCAAAAACATTCAGTACTTC
TRBD1 | . | TRBJ1-3 | TRBV29-1 | CSVEGRGKTGNTIYF | TGCAGCGTGGAGGGCAGGGGGAAGACTGGAAACACCATATATTTT
TRBD1 | . | TRBJ1-2 | TRBV6-1 | CASSRDRTGGYTF | TGTGCCAGCAGCCGAGATAGGACAGGGGGCTACACCTTC
TRBD1 | . | TRBJ2-7 | TRBV10-2 | CASSGGWTGSYEQYF | TGCGCCAGCAGTGGTGGCTGGACAGGATCCTACGAGCAGTACTTC
TRBD1 | . | TRBJ1-2 | TRBV30 | CAWSVRTGRYTF | TGTGCCTGGAGTGTACGGACAGGGAGGTACACCTTC
TRBD1 | . | TRBJ2-1 | TRBV29-1 | CSVLDRGGSFF | TGCAGCGTTTTGGACAGGGGCGGCAGTTTCTTC
TRBD1 | . | TRBJ1-3 | TRBV9 | CASGPTGDSGNTIYF | TGTGCCAGTGGGCCGACAGGGGACTCTGGAAACACCATATATTTT
TRBD2 | . | TRBJ2-3 | TRBV30 | CAFTNGLAGTDTQYF | TGTGCCTTTACTAACGGACTAGCAGGCACAGATACGCAGTATTTT
TRBD1 | . | TRBJ2-7 | TRBV19 | CASSDRDRASYEQYF | TGTGCCAGTAGTGACCGGGACAGGGCCTCCTACGAGCAGTACTTC
. | . | TRBJ2-1 | TRBV5-4 | CASSRDKSSYNEQFF | TGTGCCAGCAGTCGGGACAAGAGCTCCTACAATGAGCAGTTCTTC
TRBD1 | few | TRBJ2-3 | TRBV19 | CASKGQGAGDTQYF | TGTGCCAGTAAGGGACAGGGGGCTGGAGATACGCAGTATTTT
. | . | TRBJ1-4 | TRBV6-5 | CASSLRGERDEKLFF | TGTGCCAGCAGCCTACGGGGGGAGAGGGATGAAAAACTGTTTTTT
. | . | TRBJ2-3 | TRBV29-1 | CSVEWGPPTDTQYF | TGCAGCGTTGAATGGGGCCCTCCGACAGATACGCAGTATTTT
. | . | TRBJ1-1 | TRBV18 | CASSPPNRGTEAFF | TGTGCCAGCTCACCACCTAATAGGGGCACTGAAGCTTTCTTT
. | . | TRBJ2-2 | TRBV7-3 | CASSLNARGVTGELFF | TGTGCCAGCAGCTTAAACGCGCGGGGAGTCACCGGGGAGCTGTTTTTT
. | . | TRBJ2-5 | TRBV5-4 | CASSPREFGAPQETQYF | TGTGCCAGCAGCCCCAGGGAATTCGGAGCGCCACAAGAGACCCAGTACTTC
TRBD2 | . | TRBJ2-1 | TRBV2 | CASSAASGLFWGNEQFF | TGTGCCAGCAGTGCGGCTAGCGGCCTCTTCTGGGGCAATGAGCAGTTCTTC
TRBD2 | . | TRBJ2-7 | TRBV6-5 | CASSTGTSGRYEQYF | TGTGCCAGCAGCACCGGGACTAGCGGGAGATACGAGCAGTACTTC
. | once | TRBJ2-3 | TRBV7-2 | CASSLAPSTSTDTQYF | TGTGCCAGCAGCTTAGCGCCCTCCACTAGCACAGATACGCAGTATTTT
TRBD1 | . | TRBJ1-6 | TRBV5-4 | CASRFGDRAHSPLHF | TGTGCCAGCAGGTTTGGGGACAGGGCGCACTCCCCCCTCCACTTT
. | . | TRBJ2-2 | TRBV11-1 | CASSLAGRTGELFF | TGTGCCAGCAGCTTGGCAGGGCGAACCGGGGAGCTGTTTTTT
TRBD1 | . | TRBJ2-7 | TRBV7-2 | CASSTSPDRAYEQYF | TGTGCCAGCAGCACAAGCCCTGACAGGGCGTACGAGCAGTACTTC
TRBD1 | . | TRBJ2-2 | TRBV9 | CASSAGQGRYTGELFF | TGTGCCAGCAGCGCCGGACAGGGAAGGTACACCGGGGAGCTGTTTTTT
. | . | TRBJ2-3 | TRBV21-1 | CASSARDFPPTDTQYF | TGTGCCAGCAGCGCGCGGGACTTTCCCCCCACAGATACGCAGTATTTT
TRBD2 | . | TRBJ2-3 | TRBV30 | CAWSVSGGITDTQYF | TGTGCCTGGAGTGTGAGCGGGGGGATCACAGATACGCAGTATTTT
TRBD1 | . | TRBJ2-7 | TRBV6-1 | CASSIWNRGTNEQYF | TGTGCCAGCAGTATATGGAACAGGGGAACTAACGAGCAGTACTTC
TRBD1 | . | TRBJ2-7 | TRBV28 | CASSLEGAGSYEQYF | TGTGCCAGCAGTTTAGAGGGGGCGGGCTCCTACGAGCAGTACTTC
. | once | TRBJ2-5 | TRBV5-1 | CASSFSKSQETQYF | TGCGCCAGCAGCTTTTCCAAATCCCAAGAGACCCAGTACTTC
TRBD1 | . | TRBJ1-5 | TRBV19 | CASSPTGWSNQPQHF | TGTGCCAGTAGTCCGACAGGGTGGAGCAATCAGCCCCAGCATTTT
. | . | TRBJ2-7 | TRBV6-1 | CASSEVPSLYEQYF | TGTGCCAGCAGTGAAGTTCCTAGCCTCTACGAGCAGTACTTC
TRBD1 | . | TRBJ1-2 | TRBV10-3 | CAISQGDLNYGYTF | TGTGCCATCAGTCAGGGGGACCTTAACTATGGCTACACCTTC
. | once | TRBJ2-1 | TRBV29-1 | CSVEGGGHNEQFF | TGCAGCGTTGAAGGAGGGGGTCACAATGAGCAGTTCTTC
TRBD2 | . | TRBJ2-5 | TRBV30 | CAWKVAGAQTQYF | TGTGCCTGGAAGGTAGCGGGAGCACAGACCCAGTACTTC
. | . | TRBJ1-6 | TRBV6-5 | CASRQGTGYNSPLHF | TGTGCCAGCAGGCAGGGCACCGGCTATAATTCACCCCTCCACTTT
TRBD1 | few | TRBJ1-1 | TRBV2 | CASSPQGGEFDTEAFF | TGTGCCAGCAGTCCGCAGGGGGGCGAGTTCGACACTGAAGCTTTCTTT
. | few | TRBJ1-2 | TRBV9 | CASSGGGGREDYGYTF | TGTGCCAGCAGCGGAGGCGGGGGGCGTGAAGACTATGGCTACACCTTC
. | . | TRBJ2-5 | TRBV6-6 | CAISSSGETQYF | TGTGCCATCTCAAGCAGCGGAGAGACCCAGTACTTC
. | . | TRBJ2-1 | TRBV9 | CASSVPTPRGYNEQFF | TGTGCCAGCAGCGTACCTACCCCTCGGGGATACAATGAGCAGTTCTTC
. | . | TRBJ2-7 | TRBV14 | CASSLLESSYEQYF | TGTGCCAGCAGCCTATTGGAGAGCTCCTACGAGCAGTACTTC
. | . | TRBJ1-2 | TRBV6-1 | CASSENVGGGYTF | TGTGCCAGCAGTGAAAATGTAGGGGGAGGCTACACCTTC
. | . | TRBJ1-4 | TRBV7-9 | CASSDRQIEKLFF | TGTGCCAGCAGCGACCGACAGATCGAAAAACTGTTTTTT
TRBD1 | . | TRBJ1-2 | TRBV9 | CASSVVQGTGYTF | TGTGCCAGCAGCGTAGTACAGGGGACTGGCTACACCTTC
TRBD1 | few | TRBJ2-2 | TRBV4-2 | CASSHPGTGTGELFF | TGTGCCAGCAGCCACCCCGGGACAGGGACCGGGGAGCTGTTTTTT